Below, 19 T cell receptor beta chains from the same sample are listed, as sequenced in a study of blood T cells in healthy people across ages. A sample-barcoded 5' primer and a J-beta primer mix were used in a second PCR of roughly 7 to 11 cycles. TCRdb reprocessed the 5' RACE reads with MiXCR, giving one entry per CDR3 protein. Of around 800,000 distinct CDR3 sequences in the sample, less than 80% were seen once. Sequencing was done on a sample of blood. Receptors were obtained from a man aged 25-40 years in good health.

DNA of the CDR3: TGTGCCAGCAGTCAAGAAACTAGCGTCGAGTTCTTC. This sequence encodes CASSQETSVEFF. V gene TRBV6-6 combines with J gene TRBJ2-1; TRBD2 matches 7 bases. The CDR3 has 12 amino acids. The germline V gene encodes CDR1 MNHNY and CDR2 SVGAGI (reference sequence). Trimming took 5 bases from V and 14 from J; bases not matched to a gene: 9.

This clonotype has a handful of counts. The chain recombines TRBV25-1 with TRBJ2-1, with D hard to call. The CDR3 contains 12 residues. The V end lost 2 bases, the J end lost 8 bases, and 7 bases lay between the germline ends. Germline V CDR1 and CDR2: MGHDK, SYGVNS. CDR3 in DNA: TGTGCCAGCAGTGAAGCCCTCCATGAGCAGTTCTTC. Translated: CASSEALHEQFF. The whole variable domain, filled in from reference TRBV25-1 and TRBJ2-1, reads EADIYQTPRYLVIGTGKKITLECSQTMGHDKMYWYQQDPGMELHLIHYSYGVNSTEKGDLSSESTVSRIRTEHFPLTLESARPSHTSQYLCASSEALHEQFFGPGTRLTVL.

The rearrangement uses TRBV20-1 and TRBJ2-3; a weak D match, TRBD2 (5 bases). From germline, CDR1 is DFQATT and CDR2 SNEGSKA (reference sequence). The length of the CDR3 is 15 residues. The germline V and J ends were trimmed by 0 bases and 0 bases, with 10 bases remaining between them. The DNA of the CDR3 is TGCAGTGCTAGAGATCCCCAGCGGAGCACAGATACGCAGTATTTT. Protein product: CSARDPQRSTDTQYF.

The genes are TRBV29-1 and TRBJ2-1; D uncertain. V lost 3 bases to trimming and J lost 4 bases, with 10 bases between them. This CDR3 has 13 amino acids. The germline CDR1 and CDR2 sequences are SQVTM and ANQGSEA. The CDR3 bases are TGCAGCGTTGAGGAGAGCAGGTACAATGAGCAGTTCTTC. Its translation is CSVEESRYNEQFF.

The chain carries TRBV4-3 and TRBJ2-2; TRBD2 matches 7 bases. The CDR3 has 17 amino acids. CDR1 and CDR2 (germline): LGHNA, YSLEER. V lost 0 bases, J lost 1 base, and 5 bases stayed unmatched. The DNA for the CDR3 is TGCGCCAGCAGCCAAGATCCGGGGGAGGGGAACACCGGGGAGCTGTTTTTT. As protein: CASSQDPGEGNTGELFF.

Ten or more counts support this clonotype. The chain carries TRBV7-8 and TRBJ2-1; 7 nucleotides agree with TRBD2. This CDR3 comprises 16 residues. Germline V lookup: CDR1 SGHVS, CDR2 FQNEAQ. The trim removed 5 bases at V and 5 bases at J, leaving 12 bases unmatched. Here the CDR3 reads CASSPLGPGRDNEQFF. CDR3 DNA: TGTGCCAGCAGCCCACTTGGGCCAGGGAGGGACAATGAGCAGTTCTTC.

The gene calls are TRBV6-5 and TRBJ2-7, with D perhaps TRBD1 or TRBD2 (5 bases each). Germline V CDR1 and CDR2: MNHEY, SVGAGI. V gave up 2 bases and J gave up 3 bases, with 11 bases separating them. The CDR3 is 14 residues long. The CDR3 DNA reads TGTGCCAGCAGTTACGGAGGACACCTCTACGAGCAGTACTTC. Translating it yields CASSYGGHLYEQYF.

The CDR3: CASSSAEAPETQYF. The CDR3 DNA reads TGTGCCAGCAGTTCCGCCGAGGCCCCGGAGACCCAGTACTTC. This chain uses TRBV27 with TRBJ2-5, with D hard to call. The V and J ends lost 4 bases and 5 bases respectively, with 14 bases between them. This CDR3 is built from 14 residues. Germline loops: CDR1 MNHEY, CDR2 SMNVEV (reference sequence).

The CDR3 DNA reads as TGTGCTAGTGGTTCACCGGGACTAGTGGCCTACGAGCAGTACTTC. Encoded protein: CASGSPGLVAYEQYF. The gene calls are TRBV12-5 and TRBJ2-7; TRBD2 aligns across 8 bases. Per the germline V gene, CDR1 is LGHNT and CDR2 is FRNRAP. The CDR3 covers 15 residues. The trim removed 4 bases at V and 2 bases at J, leaving 7 bases unmatched.

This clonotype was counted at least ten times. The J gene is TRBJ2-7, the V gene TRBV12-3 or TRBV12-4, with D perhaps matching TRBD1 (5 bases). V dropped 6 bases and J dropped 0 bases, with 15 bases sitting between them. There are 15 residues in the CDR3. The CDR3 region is CASSPPLTASYEQYF. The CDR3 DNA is TGTGCCAGCAGCCCGCCATTGACAGCCTCCTACGAGCAGTACTTC.

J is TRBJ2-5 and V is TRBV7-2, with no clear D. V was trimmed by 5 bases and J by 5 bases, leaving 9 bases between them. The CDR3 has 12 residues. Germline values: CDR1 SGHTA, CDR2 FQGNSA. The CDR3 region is CASSTPRETQYF. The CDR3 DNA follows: TGTGCCAGCAGCACCCCGCGGGAGACCCAGTACTTC. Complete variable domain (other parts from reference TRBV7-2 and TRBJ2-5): GAGVSQSPSNKVTEKGKDVELRCDPISGHTALYWYRQSLGQGLEFLIYFQGNSAPDKSGLPSDRFSAERTGGSVSTLTIQRTQQEDSAVYLCASSTPRETQYFGPGTRLLVL.

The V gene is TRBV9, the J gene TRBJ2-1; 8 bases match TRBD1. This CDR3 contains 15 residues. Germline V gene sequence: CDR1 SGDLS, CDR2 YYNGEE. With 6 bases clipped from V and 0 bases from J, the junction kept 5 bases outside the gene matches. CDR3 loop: CASTRTGSSYNEQFF. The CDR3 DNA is TGTGCCAGCACTCGGACAGGGAGCTCCTACAATGAGCAGTTCTTC.

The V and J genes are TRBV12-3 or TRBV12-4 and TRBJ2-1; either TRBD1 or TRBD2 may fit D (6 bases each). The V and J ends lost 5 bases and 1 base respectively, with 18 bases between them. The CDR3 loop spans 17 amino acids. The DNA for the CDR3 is TGTGCCAGCAGTCCTACCCGGGGGCGCGGGTCCTACAATGAGCAGTTCTTC. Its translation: CASSPTRGRGSYNEQFF.

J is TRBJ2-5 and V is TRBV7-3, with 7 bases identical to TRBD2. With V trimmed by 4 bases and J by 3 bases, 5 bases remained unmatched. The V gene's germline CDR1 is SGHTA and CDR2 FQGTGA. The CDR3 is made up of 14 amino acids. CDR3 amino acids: CASSSNGGEETQYF. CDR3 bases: TGTGCCAGCAGCTCAAATGGGGGGGAAGAGACCCAGTACTTC. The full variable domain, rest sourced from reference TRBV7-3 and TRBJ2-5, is GAGVSQTPSNKVTEKGKYVELRCDPISGHTALYWYRQSLGQGPEFLIYFQGTGAADDSGLPNDRFFAVRPEGSVSTLKIQRTERGDSAVYLCASSSNGGEETQYFGPGTRLLVL.

The CDR3 DNA reads as TGTGCCAGCAGCTCGGAAGGGACAGGGTCTGCCGGGGAGCTGTTTTTT. Its protein is CASSSEGTGSAGELFF. The chain combines TRBV28 with TRBJ2-2; TRBD1 matches 9 bases. The V gene end was trimmed by 6 bases and the J gene end by 6 bases; junction bases not matched to a gene: 11. Germline loops: CDR1 MDHEN, CDR2 SYDVKM. The CDR3 covers 16 residues.

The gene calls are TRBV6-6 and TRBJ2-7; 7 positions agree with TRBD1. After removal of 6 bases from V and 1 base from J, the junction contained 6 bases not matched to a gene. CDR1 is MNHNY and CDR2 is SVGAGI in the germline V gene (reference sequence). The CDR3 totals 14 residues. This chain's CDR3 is CASRARDSSYEQYF. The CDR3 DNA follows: TGTGCCAGCAGGGCGAGGGACAGTTCCTACGAGCAGTACTTC.

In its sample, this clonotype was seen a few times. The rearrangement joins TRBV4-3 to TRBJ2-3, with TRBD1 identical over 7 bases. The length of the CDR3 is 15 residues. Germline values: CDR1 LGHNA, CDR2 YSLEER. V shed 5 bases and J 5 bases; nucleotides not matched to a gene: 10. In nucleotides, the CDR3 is TGCGCCAGCAGCGCCCGACAGGGTGGGGGAGATACGCAGTATTTT. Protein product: CASSARQGGGDTQYF.

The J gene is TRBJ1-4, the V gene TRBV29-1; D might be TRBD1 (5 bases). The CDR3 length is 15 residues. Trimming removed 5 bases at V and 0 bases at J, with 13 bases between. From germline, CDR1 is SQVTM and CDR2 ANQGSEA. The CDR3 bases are TGCAGCGTTCAGGACCGGGGGGCAACTAATGAAAAACTGTTTTTT. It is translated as CSVQDRGATNEKLFF.

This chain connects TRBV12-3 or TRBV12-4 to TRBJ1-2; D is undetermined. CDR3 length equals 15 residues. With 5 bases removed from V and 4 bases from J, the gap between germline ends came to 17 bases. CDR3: CASSQADRSGYGYTF. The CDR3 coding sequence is TGTGCCAGCAGTCAAGCGGACCGGTCGGGCTATGGCTACACCTTC.